One sample yielded the 20 T cell receptor beta chains listed below, sequenced in a study of T cells in Graves' hyperthyroidism and ophthalmopathy. TCR beta CDR3 regions were amplified from RNA. Carried out on the TCR CDR3, a first-round RT-PCR used the HTBI primer set. TCRdb re-derived calls from the multiplex PCR reads in MiXCR, one entry per CDR3 protein. The sample lists more than 300,000 distinct CDR3 sequences, roughly 20% seen once, with around two fifths in the top ten. The sequencing input was blood. The receptors originated from a man in his late teens or twenties with Graves' ophthalmopathy.

This clonotype was seen repeatedly, ten times or more. The chain has TRBV28 and TRBJ2-7; maybe TRBD2 (6 bases). CDR1 is MDHEN, CDR2 SYDVKM, per germline. CDR3 length: 14 residues. Trimming removed 8 bases from V and 4 bases from J, with 18 bases in between. For the CDR3, the DNA is TGTGCCAGCTCGGTTCCCGGGCGGGGATACGAGCAGTACTTC. Its protein is CASSVPGRGYEQYF.

This clonotype has only a few counts. The rearrangement links TRBV6-1 to TRBJ2-3, with TRBD1 matching 8 bases. Trimming cost V 2 bases and J 4 bases; bases outside gene matches: 5. CDR1 is MNHNS, CDR2 SASEGT, per germline. CDR3 length: 15 amino acids. Here the CDR3 reads CASSEPRTGPDTQYF. CDR3 nucleotides: TGTGCCAGCAGTGAACCGAGGACAGGGCCAGATACGCAGTATTTT.

This clonotype was found a few times. J is TRBJ2-1 and V is TRBV19; possibly TRBD2 for D (6 bases). CDR1 is LNHDA and CDR2 is SQIVND in the germline V gene (reference sequence). CDR3 length equals 14 residues. The ends were cut back, 9 bases at V and 6 bases at J, with 18 bases in the middle. CDR3 protein: CASAEEAAGNEQFF. The CDR3 DNA follows: TGTGCCAGCGCCGAGGAAGCAGCGGGCAATGAGCAGTTCTTC. Filled out from reference TRBV19 and TRBJ2-1, the complete variable domain reads DGGITQSPKYLFRKEGQNVTLSCEQNLNHDAMYWYRQDPGQGLRLIYYSQIVNDFQKGDIAEGYSVSREKKESFPLTVTSAQKNPTAFYLCASAEEAAGNEQFFGPGTRLTVL.

The chain uses TRBV4-1 and TRBJ1-2, with 9 bases lining up with TRBD1. This CDR3 spans 14 amino acids. The V segment lost 5 bases and the J segment 6 bases; nucleotides outside the gene matches: 7. The V gene's germline CDR1 is MGHRA and CDR2 YSYEKL. The CDR3 nucleotides are TGCGCCAGCAGCGCACCGGGACAGGGACATGGCTACACCTTC. Its translation: CASSAPGQGHGYTF.

This clonotype was seen a few times. The V gene is TRBV5-5, the J gene TRBJ1-1; D call uncertain. The CDR3 runs to 15 residues. Trimming left V 4 bases short and J 4 bases short, with 17 bases between. Germline loops: CDR1 SGHKS, CDR2 YYEKEE (reference sequence). The CDR3, as DNA: TGTGCCAGCAGCCTAGTCCCGGGCGGTAGCACTGAAGCTTTCTTT. This sequence encodes CASSLVPGGSTEAFF.

This clonotype showed up just a few times. The chain couples TRBV19 to TRBJ1-1; a weak D match, TRBD1 (5 bases). This CDR3 is 12 amino acids long. CDR1 LNHDA and CDR2 SQIVND come from the germline V gene (reference sequence). V lost 10 bases to trimming and J lost 0 bases, with 9 bases between them. The CDR3 sequence is CAKGAVNTEAFF. CDR3 sequence (DNA): TGTGCCAAAGGGGCGGTGAACACTGAAGCTTTCTTT. The variable domain in full, completed from reference TRBV19 and TRBJ1-1, reads DGGITQSPKYLFRKEGQNVTLSCEQNLNHDAMYWYRQDPGQGLRLIYYSQIVNDFQKGDIAEGYSVSREKKESFPLTVTSAQKNPTAFYLCAKGAVNTEAFFGQGTRLTVV.

In this sample, this clonotype turned up a few times. The chain links TRBV7-9 to TRBJ2-1; 9 positions match TRBD1. Germline V CDR1 and CDR2: SEHNR, FQNEAQ (reference sequence). CDR3 length equals 13 residues. The ends lost 4 bases at V and 15 bases at J; junction bases unmatched: 10. The CDR3 reads CASSSPTGTGSFF. The CDR3 bases are TGTGCCAGCAGCTCTCCAACCGGGACAGGGTCGTTCTTC.

This clonotype came up a few times. The chain is built from TRBV7-3 and TRBJ2-1; 10 bases match TRBD1. V trimming: 5 bases; J trimming: 6 bases; junction bases outside the gene matches: 7. CDR3 length: 15 residues. CDR1 is SGHTA, CDR2 FQGTGA, per germline. CDR3 DNA: TGTGCCAGCAGCCCAGGGACAGGGGATGGCAATGAGCAGTTCTTC. It translates to CASSPGTGDGNEQFF.

The chain is built from TRBV5-6 and TRBJ1-2, with D uncertain. The germline gives CDR1 SGHDT, CDR2 YYEEEE. This CDR3 is 13 amino acids long. V lost 4 bases to trimming and J lost 6 bases, with 13 bases between them. The CDR3 DNA sequence: TGTGCCAGCAGCCCCAGGCGACTCGATGGCTACACCTTC. Residues: CASSPRRLDGYTF.

A word on this clonotype: At one of its ends the junction is not consistent with the germline gene, which may arise from a read error. The chain combines TRBV20-1 with TRBJ1-1, with D maybe TRBD1 (5 bases). The CDR3 contains 15 residues. Germline CDR1 DFQATT, CDR2 SNEGSKA (reference sequence). The CDR3 nucleotides read TGCAGTGCAGACCAGGGCGGGGGGAGGAGGACTGAAGCTCTCTTT. This gives the protein CSADQGGGRRTEALF.

This clonotype was observed many times. The V and J genes are TRBV28 and TRBJ2-1; 8 bases line up with TRBD2. This CDR3 region has 17 residues. The germline V gene encodes CDR1 MDHEN and CDR2 SYDVKM. After removal of 5 bases from V and 2 bases from J, the junction contained 11 bases not matched to a gene. Here the CDR3 DNA reads TGTGCCAGCAGTGTGCATCGCGGGGGGATGGCCTACAATGAGCAGTTCTTC. Translated, it gives CASSVHRGGMAYNEQFF.

The chain employs TRBV19 and TRBJ2-5; TRBD2 matches at 7 bases. This CDR3 spans 15 amino acids. V gave up 5 bases and J gave up 5 bases; unmatched junction bases: 11. Germline V CDR1 and CDR2: LNHDA, SQIVND (reference sequence). The DNA of the CDR3 is TGTGCCAGTAGTCGCACCTGGGAGGGTCCGGAGACCCAGTACTTC. Translated: CASSRTWEGPETQYF.

This clonotype was observed at least ten times. The chain couples TRBV2 to TRBJ1-2, with 7 nucleotides matching TRBD1. Germline values: CDR1 SNHLY, CDR2 FYNNEI. V shed 3 bases, J shed 4 bases, and the junction held 5 bases outside the gene matches. This CDR3 has 14 amino acids. CDR3 region: CASSDGTAFYGYTF. The CDR3 coding sequence is TGTGCCAGCAGTGACGGGACAGCGTTCTATGGCTACACCTTC.

This clonotype occurred many times. J is TRBJ2-3 and V is TRBV7-3; TRBD2 matches at 8 bases. With 5 bases clipped from V and 5 bases from J, the junction kept 6 bases outside the gene matches. The CDR3 has 14 residues. Germline V lookup: CDR1 SGHTA, CDR2 FQGTGA. CDR3 DNA sequence: TGTGCCAGCAGCCCCGGGAGGGGAGGAGATACGCAGTATTTT. This codes for CASSPGRGGDTQYF.

In this sample, this clonotype turned up many times. This rearrangement joins TRBV7-8 to TRBJ1-1; D is perhaps TRBD1 (5 bases). There are 15 residues in the CDR3. V lost 5 bases and J 1 base, leaving 14 bases between the germline ends. Germline V CDR1 and CDR2: SGHVS, FQNEAQ. The CDR3 spells CASSPRTLQNTEAFF. Here the CDR3 DNA reads TGTGCCAGCAGCCCCCGGACATTACAGAACACTGAAGCTTTCTTT.

Here the CDR3 DNA reads TGTGCCAGTAGTGCAGGACAGGGCCCCTACGAGCAGTACTTC. Translation: CASSAGQGPYEQYF. The V gene is TRBV19, the J gene TRBJ2-7; 8 positions agree with TRBD1. The CDR3 length is 14 residues. The V gene's germline CDR1 is LNHDA and CDR2 SQIVND (reference sequence). The V gene end was trimmed by 5 bases and the J gene end by 2 bases; junction bases not matched to a gene: 5.

This clonotype has only a few counts. The J gene is TRBJ2-1, the V gene TRBV18; TRBD1 aligns across 8 bases. Looked up from germline, CDR1 is KGHSH and CDR2 is LQKENI. This CDR3 has 16 residues. The junction had 2 bases not matched to a gene; V was cut back by 0 bases and J by 1 base. The chain's CDR3 is CASSPPDRASYNEQFF. The CDR3 nucleotides are TGTGCCAGCTCACCACCGGACAGGGCATCCTACAATGAGCAGTTCTTC. Looking up the rest from reference TRBV18 and TRBJ2-1 gives the full variable domain: NAGVMQNPRHLVRRRGQEARLRCSPMKGHSHVYWYRQLPEEGLKFMVYLQKENIIDESGMPKERFSAEFPKEGPSILRIQQVVRGDSAAYFCASSPPDRASYNEQFFGPGTRLTVL.

V and J are TRBV7-9 and TRBJ1-6; no firm D call. Trimming stripped 4 bases from V and 10 bases from J, with 17 bases between. Germline V gene lookup returns CDR1 SEHNR and CDR2 FQNEAQ (reference sequence). CDR3 length equals 15 residues. The CDR3 sequence is CASSSWPEEVSPLHF. The CDR3 DNA reads TGTGCCAGCAGCTCTTGGCCGGAGGAGGTCTCACCCCTCCACTTT.

This clonotype was observed at least ten times. The rearrangement uses TRBV20-1 and TRBJ2-7, with 9 positions matching TRBD1. V lost 6 bases to trimming and J lost 4 bases; unmatched junction nucleotides: 7. Germline values: CDR1 DFQATT, CDR2 SNEGSKA (reference sequence). This CDR3 spans 13 amino acids. CDR3 nucleotide sequence: TGCAGTGCCCGGGACAGGGTGACTTACGAGCAGTACTTC. It translates to CSARDRVTYEQYF.

This clonotype was counted at least ten times. V usage is TRBV20-1 and J usage is TRBJ1-1, with 10 nucleotides matching TRBD1. Germline CDR1 reads DFQATT; CDR2 reads SNEGSKA (reference sequence). J was trimmed by 5 bases and V by 6 bases; bases with no gene match: 9. The length of the CDR3 is 14 residues. CDR3 residues: CSAKTGTGVTEAFF. CDR3 bases: TGCAGTGCAAAGACCGGGACAGGGGTGACTGAAGCTTTCTTT.